One sample yielded the 25 T cell receptor beta chains listed below, sequenced in a study of vaccination and CD4 T cells after COVID-19. Treatment reported: approximately 9-day PBMC culture with coronavirus spike peptide pools or control peptides (ViraFEST assay). CD4+ T-cell collection from the unexposed donor predated the COVID-19 pandemic (2011-2018). These TCRs are of unknown antigen specificity. The Oncomine TCR Beta short-read assay was what sequenced the DNA obtained from cultured CD4+ T cells. Once CD4+ T cells had been cultured, genomic DNA was extracted from them. TCRdb processed the PCR reads anew with MiXCR; each CDR3 protein has one entry. The data contain 9,500 or so distinct CDR3 sequences, about 32% of them singletons. The sequenced sample consisted of CD4+ T cells from blood, cultured in vitro. The receptor source for this set is a human donor in good health.

This clonotype was recorded a few times. Lacking the conserved final phenylalanine or tryptophan, this CDR3 likely reflects a read error. It is unclear where the CDR3 begins or ends on the DNA, so no DNA is shown, and the CDR3 is as TCRdb lists it. The gene calls are TRBV7-2 and TRBJ2-1; TRBD2 reflects the table's D call only, with no check against the DNA. Germline CDR1 SGHTA, CDR2 FQGNSA. Including both end residues, the CDR3 is 13 amino acids long. CDR3: CASSLGLAGGERY.

V and J are TRBV19 and TRBJ1-1, with D unclear. The CDR3 has 14 amino acids. The germline V and J ends were trimmed by 3 bases and 2 bases, with 10 bases remaining between them. Germline V lookup: CDR1 LNHDA, CDR2 SQIVND (reference sequence). The CDR3 DNA reads as TGTGCCAGTAGTATCCTCGACACCAACACTGAAGCTTTCTTT. Its translation: CASSILDTNTEAFF.

In this sample, this clonotype turned up once. The V and J genes are TRBV5-1 and TRBJ2-5, with D hard to call. The CDR3 loop spans 13 amino acids. CDR1 and CDR2 (germline): SGHRS, YFSETQ. Trimming shortened V by 4 bases and J by 2 bases, and 9 bases separated the two germline ends. CDR3 region: CASSRLGQETQYF. CDR3 DNA sequence: TGCGCCAGCAGCCGGTTGGGTCAAGAGACCCAGTACTTC.

This clonotype was counted a few times. V and J are TRBV6-5 and TRBJ2-7; D is ambiguous. V was clipped by 4 bases and J by 4 bases, with 5 bases between them. There are 11 residues in the CDR3. Germline loops: CDR1 MNHEY, CDR2 SVGAGI. For the CDR3, the DNA is TGTGCCAGCAGTTCGACATACGAGCAGTACTTC. It encodes CASSSTYEQYF.

The V gene is TRBV18, the J gene TRBJ2-3, with 8 bases identical to TRBD1. This CDR3 is built from 14 residues. Germline V lookup: CDR1 KGHSH, CDR2 LQKENI. V dropped 3 bases and J dropped 4; count of bases not matched to a gene: 3. DNA for the CDR3: TGTGCCAGCTCACCGGTACAGGGGGCAGATACGCAGTATTTT. Translating it yields CASSPVQGADTQYF.

This chain joins TRBV24-1 and TRBJ2-3; 9 nucleotides agree with TRBD2. V lost 1 base and J lost 1; bases outside the gene matches: 5. Germline loops: CDR1 KGHDR, CDR2 SFDVKD. The CDR3 extends over 17 amino acids. The CDR3 DNA reads TGTGCCACCAGTGATTTTTGGCGGGGGGGAGGCACAGATACGCAGTATTTT. This encodes CATSDFWRGGGTDTQYF.

This clonotype was observed a few times. The gene calls are TRBV10-3 and TRBJ1-1; 8 bases fit TRBD1. The CDR3 sequence is 13 residues long. Germline loops: CDR1 ENHRY, CDR2 SYGVKD. Trimming at V came to 10 bases and at J to 0 bases, leaving 4 bases not matched to a gene. The DNA for the CDR3 is TGTGCCACCAGGGGGCGTATGAACACTGAAGCTTTCTTT. Its translation is CATRGRMNTEAFF.

V gene TRBV6-1 combines with J gene TRBJ2-1; D call uncertain. V lost 6 bases to trimming and J lost 4 bases, with 10 bases between them. The CDR3 runs to 13 residues. Germline V gives CDR1 MNHNS, CDR2 SASEGT. CDR3 DNA: TGTGCCAGCAGCACGACTGTATACAATGAGCAGTTCTTC. It specifies CASSTTVYNEQFF.

V usage is TRBV6-1 and J usage is TRBJ1-6; the match to TRBD1 covers 8 bases. The length of the CDR3 is 15 residues. The germline V gene encodes CDR1 MNHNS and CDR2 SASEGT. This CDR3 is CAGGAQGAFNSPLHF. The CDR3 DNA follows: TGTGCGGGGGGGGCCCAGGGGGCTTTTAATTCACCCCTCCACTTT.

This clonotype was detected only a few times. V usage is TRBV27 and J usage is TRBJ2-3, with 9 positions matching TRBD1. CDR3 size: 15 residues. In germline, CDR1 is MNHEY, CDR2 SMNVEV (reference sequence). Trimming removed 8 bases from V and 2 bases from J; junction bases left unmatched: 8. In DNA, the CDR3 is TGTGCCAGCGGACTGTGGGACAGGGTCACAGATACGCAGTATTTT. The encoded protein is CASGLWDRVTDTQYF.

Only one count was recorded for this clonotype. CDR3 coding DNA: TGTGCCAGCAGGGAGGCCTCTGAGCAGTTCTTC. The encoded protein is CASREASEQFF. This chain uses TRBV2 with TRBJ2-1; D may be TRBD2 (5 bases). The V and J ends lost 6 bases and 9 bases respectively, with 9 bases between them. CDR1 and CDR2 from the germline V gene are SNHLY and FYNNEI. The CDR3 covers 11 residues.

For the CDR3, the DNA is TGCAGTGCTCTGGGATCTACCGCCTACAATGAGCAGTTCTTC. This translates into CSALGSTAYNEQFF. The V and J genes are TRBV20-1 and TRBJ2-1; D remains unclear. With 5 bases removed from V and 2 bases from J, the gap between germline ends came to 13 bases. CDR1 and CDR2 from the germline V gene are DFQATT and SNEGSKA (reference sequence). CDR3 length equals 14 residues.

In its sample, this clonotype is medium-sized (0.01 to 0.1%). The chain employs TRBV27 and TRBJ1-2; possibly TRBD1 for D (6 bases). This CDR3 comprises 13 residues. Germline loops: CDR1 MNHEY, CDR2 SMNVEV (reference sequence). V was trimmed by 2 bases and J by 11 bases, leaving 15 bases between them. In DNA, the CDR3 is TGTGCCAGCAGTTTACGCGGGACAACTTCTTACACCTTC. Its protein is CASSLRGTTSYTF.

This clonotype is medium-sized (0.01 to 0.1%). The J gene is TRBJ1-5, the V gene TRBV6-5, with D possibly TRBD1 on 5 matching bases. This CDR3 region has 15 residues. Trimming left V 2 bases short and J 4 bases short, with 12 bases between. Germline V gene sequence: CDR1 MNHEY, CDR2 SVGAGI. CDR3: CASSYPVGGNQPQHF. CDR3 coding DNA: TGTGCCAGCAGTTACCCGGTGGGGGGGAATCAGCCCCAGCATTTT.

This clonotype was seen only a few times. The chain combines TRBV29-1 with TRBJ2-7, with D possibly being TRBD1 or TRBD2 (6 bases each). V dropped 5 bases and J dropped 4 bases, with 12 bases sitting between them. CDR1 and CDR2 (germline): SQVTM, ANQGSEA. The CDR3 is 12 residues long. The CDR3 here is CSVNGGGYEQYF. The CDR3 bases are TGCAGCGTTAATGGAGGGGGGTACGAGCAGTACTTC.

The DNA for the CDR3 is TGTGCCAGCAGCGATCCCTACGAGCAGTACTTC. Its protein is CASSDPYEQYF. V is TRBV7-2 and J is TRBJ2-7; D ambiguous. V lost 5 bases and J lost 2, with 4 bases in between. CDR3 length: 11 residues. The V gene's germline CDR1 is SGHTA and CDR2 FQGNSA.

Here the CDR3 DNA reads TGTGCCAGCAGCTTGGCCCTTAGCGGGAGTAGAACCGGGGAGCTGTTTTTT. Its translation is CASSLALSGSRTGELFF. The chain combines TRBV5-5 with TRBJ2-2; 9 nucleotides agree with TRBD2. V lost 0 bases, J lost 5 bases, and 8 bases stayed unmatched. The length of the CDR3 is 17 residues. The V gene's germline CDR1 is SGHKS and CDR2 YYEKEE (reference sequence).

The chain is built from TRBV2 and TRBJ2-7; possible D gene TRBD1, 6 bases. Germline V gene lookup returns CDR1 SNHLY and CDR2 FYNNEI. The CDR3 has 13 residues. Trimming took off 6 bases at V and 5 bases at J, with 14 bases between the two ends. CDR3: CASSEQGFNEQYF. The CDR3 DNA reads TGTGCCAGCAGCGAACAGGGTTTCAACGAGCAGTACTTC.

This clonotype was counted only a few times. The chain links TRBV25-1 to TRBJ1-2; 8 nucleotides match TRBD1. The V and J ends lost 4 bases and 2 bases, in that order; junction bases with no gene match: 3. Germline V gene sequence: CDR1 MGHDK, CDR2 SYGVNS. The CDR3 contains 14 residues. The CDR3 sequence: CASSANRGNYGYTF. CDR3 coding DNA: TGTGCCAGCAGTGCAAACAGGGGGAACTATGGCTACACCTTC.

This clonotype appeared a few times. The rearrangement links TRBV28 to TRBJ2-1; D is unresolved. Germline V gene sequence: CDR1 MDHEN, CDR2 SYDVKM. The CDR3 runs 14 residues. Trimming pared 6 bases from V and 0 bases from J, leaving 9 bases between. CDR3 coding DNA: TGTGCCAGCAGCCCGCCGGGCTCCTACAATGAGCAGTTCTTC. This gives the protein CASSPPGSYNEQFF.

The rearrangement links TRBV7-3 to TRBJ2-3, with D possibly matching TRBD2 (5 bases). CDR3 length: 12 amino acids. Between the trimmed V and J ends, which lost 6 bases and 8 bases, there was a span of 12 bases. The germline CDR1 and CDR2 sequences are SGHTA and FQGTGA. In DNA form, the CDR3 reads TGTGCCAGCAGTCCCATAGGAGGTACGCAGTATTTT. Protein product: CASSPIGGTQYF.

The chain carries TRBV20-1 and TRBJ2-7, with 7 bases lining up with TRBD1. The CDR3 is 14 amino acids. Germline lookup yields CDR1 DFQATT and CDR2 SNEGSKA (reference sequence). The J segment lost 5 bases and the V segment lost 0 bases, leaving 7 bases of the junction unmatched. The CDR3 coding sequence is TGCAGTGCTAGAGACGTAACAGGGGCCGACGAGCAGTACTTC. It specifies CSARDVTGADEQYF.

For the CDR3, the DNA is TGTGCCAGTAGACGTCCAGGAACTAATCAGCCCCAGCATTTT. Amino acid sequence: CASRRPGTNQPQHF. J is TRBJ1-5 and V is TRBV19; D is uncertain. V gave up 6 bases and J gave up 4 bases, with 13 bases separating them. Per the germline V gene, CDR1 is LNHDA and CDR2 is SQIVND (reference sequence). The CDR3 totals 14 residues.

V and J are TRBV28 and TRBJ2-7; a weak D match, TRBD1 (5 bases). The CDR3 extends over 15 amino acids. Trimming cost V 1 base and J 0 bases, with 10 bases left between them. The germline gives CDR1 MDHEN, CDR2 SYDVKM. The CDR3 protein is CASSLLGPLSYEQYF. The CDR3 region has the DNA TGTGCCAGCAGTTTATTGGGGCCCCTCTCCTACGAGCAGTACTTC.

This clonotype is labeled medium-sized (0.01 to 0.1%). The rearrangement joins TRBV15 to TRBJ1-1, with a tentative D call TRBD1 (5 bases). The CDR3 is 16 residues long. CDR1 and CDR2 (germline): LNHNV, YYDKDF (reference sequence). V lost 0 bases and J 1 base, leaving 12 bases between the germline ends. Here the CDR3 DNA reads TGTGCCACCAGCAGAGATACCGCGACAGCGAACACTGAAGCTTTCTTT. Residues: CATSRDTATANTEAFF. The whole variable domain, remainder taken from reference TRBV15 and TRBJ1-1, is DAMVIQNPRYQVTQFGKPVTLSCSQTLNHNVMYWYQQKSSQAPKLLFHYYDKDFNNEADTPDNFQSRRPNTSFCFLDIRSPGLGDTAMYLCATSRDTATANTEAFFGQGTRLTVV.